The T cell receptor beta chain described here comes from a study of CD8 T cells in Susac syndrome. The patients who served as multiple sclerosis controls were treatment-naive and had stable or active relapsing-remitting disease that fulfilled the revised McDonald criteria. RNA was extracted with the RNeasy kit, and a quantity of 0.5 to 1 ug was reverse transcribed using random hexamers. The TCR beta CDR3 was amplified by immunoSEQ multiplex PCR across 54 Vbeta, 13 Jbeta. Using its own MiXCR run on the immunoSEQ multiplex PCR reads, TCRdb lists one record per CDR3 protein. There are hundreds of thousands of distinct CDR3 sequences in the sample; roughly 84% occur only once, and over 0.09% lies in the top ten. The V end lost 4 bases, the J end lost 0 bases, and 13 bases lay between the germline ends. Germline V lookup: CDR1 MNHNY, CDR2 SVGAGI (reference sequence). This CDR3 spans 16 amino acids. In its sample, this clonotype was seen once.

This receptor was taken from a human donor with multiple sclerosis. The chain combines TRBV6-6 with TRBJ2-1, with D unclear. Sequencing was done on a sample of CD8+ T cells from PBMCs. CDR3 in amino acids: CASSFSAFRSYNEQFF. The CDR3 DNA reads TGTGCCAGCAGTTTCTCCGCCTTTCGCTCCTACAATGAGCAGTTCTTC.